Each of the 22 T cell receptor beta chains below was sequenced from the same sample in a study of blood T cell repertoires in COVID-19 (TCRdb year 2020). Libraries were made using the immunoSEQ multiplex PCR assay. TCRdb mirrors the immuneACCESS table, restricted to in-frame sequences. Some clones are absent from its copies; in checked studies, under half trace to an unresolved V gene, and the reason for the others is unknown. The sample includes around 100,000 clones, with 75% to 90% observed a single time. The ten largest account for over 1.5% of the sample. The sample consisted of peripheral blood. The receptor set was obtained from an elderly man with acute or convalescent COVID-19.

This chain uses TRBV18 with TRBJ2-1; TRBD2 aligns across 11 bases. Germline trimming cut 0 bases from V and 0 bases from J; bases unmatched to any gene: 1. Germline CDR1 and CDR2: KGHSH and LQKENI. The CDR3 loop spans 17 amino acids. The CDR3 sequence: CASSPPGLAVSYNEQFF. For the CDR3, the DNA is TGTGCCAGCTCACCACCGGGACTAGCGGTCTCCTACAATGAGCAGTTCTTC.

The genes are TRBV7-2 and TRBJ2-1; 9 bases are a match to TRBD2. Germline CDR1 and CDR2: SGHTA and FQGNSA. V lost 0 bases to trimming and J lost 0 bases; unmatched junction nucleotides: 6. The CDR3 has 18 residues. The CDR3 loop is CASSLASGSSSSYNEQFF. The CDR3 DNA is TGTGCCAGCAGCTTAGCTAGCGGGAGTTCCAGCTCCTACAATGAGCAGTTCTTC.

In its sample, this clone was seen a few times. The chain couples TRBV4-2 to TRBJ2-7; a possible D gene is TRBD1 (6 bases). V dropped 0 bases and J dropped 1 base, with 13 bases sitting between them. The germline gives CDR1 LGHNA, CDR2 YNFKEQ. The CDR3 has 16 residues. The CDR3 region has the DNA TGTGCCAGCAGCCAAGATCCGGGGACATCTTCCTACGAGCAGTACTTC. This sequence encodes CASSQDPGTSSYEQYF.

The V and J genes are TRBV5-1 and TRBJ1-1, with D possibly TRBD1 on 6 matching bases. Trimming pared 3 bases from V and 5 bases from J, leaving 17 bases between. Germline CDR1 and CDR2: SGHRS and YFSETQ. The CDR3 spans 15 residues. The CDR3 is CASSWEGELGTEAFF. CDR3 nucleotide sequence: TGCGCCAGCAGCTGGGAGGGGGAATTGGGGACTGAAGCTTTCTTT. The entire variable domain, with the rest obtained from reference TRBV5-1 and TRBJ1-1, is as follows: KAGVTQTPRYLIKTRGQQVTLSCSPISGHRSVSWYQQTPGQGLQFLFEYFSETQRNKGNFPGRFSGRQFSNSRSEMNVSTLELGDSALYLCASSWEGELGTEAFFGQGTRLTVV.

The chain employs TRBV5-1 and TRBJ2-1; D is possibly TRBD1 (5 bases). The CDR3 sequence is 14 residues long. The V end lost 4 bases, the J end lost 4 bases, and 12 bases lay between the germline ends. Germline loops: CDR1 SGHRS, CDR2 YFSETQ. The CDR3 loop is CASSLERGYNEQFF. The CDR3 DNA is TGCGCCAGCAGCCTGGAAAGGGGTTACAATGAGCAGTTCTTC.

The chain recombines TRBV24-1 with TRBJ2-1; 7 nucleotides line up with TRBD1. This CDR3 is built from 14 residues. The V segment lost 5 bases and the J segment 7 bases; nucleotides outside the gene matches: 7. Germline V lookup: CDR1 KGHDR, CDR2 SFDVKD. This CDR3 reads CATSAQTGRNEQFF. In nucleotides, the CDR3 is TGTGCCACCAGTGCCCAGACAGGGAGAAATGAGCAGTTCTTC.

This clone was counted a few times. J is TRBJ2-5 and V is TRBV11-2, with TRBD2 matching 8 bases. The CDR3 totals 16 residues. Trimming removed 5 bases from V and 4 bases from J; junction bases left unmatched: 12. Germline values: CDR1 SGHAT, CDR2 FQNNGV. CDR3 loop: CASSLAGGPAPETQYF. In nucleotides, the CDR3 is TGTGCCAGCAGCCTCGCGGGGGGCCCCGCCCCAGAGACCCAGTACTTC.

This clone has only one observation. The chain has TRBV7-2 and TRBJ2-1; TRBD2 matches at 10 bases. With V trimmed by 2 bases and J by 2 bases, 3 bases remained unmatched. Germline assignment: CDR1 SGHTA and CDR2 FQGNSA. The CDR3 covers 16 residues. The CDR3 spells CASSLLAGGTYNEQFF. The CDR3 coding sequence is TGTGCCAGCAGCTTATTAGCGGGAGGCACCTACAATGAGCAGTTCTTC.

The chain joins TRBV21-1 to TRBJ1-6. TRBV21-1 constitutes a pseudogene. The CDR3 has 17 residues. The CDR3 reads CASSKDPRLDSGSPLHF. The DNA of the CDR3 is TGTGCCAGCAGCAAAGATCCCAGGCTGGACTCGGGGTCACCCCTCCACTTT.

The chain is built from TRBV10-3 and TRBJ2-3, with D tentatively TRBD1 (5 bases). The germline gives CDR1 ENHRY, CDR2 SYGVKD. V gave up 6 bases and J gave up 1 base, with 8 bases separating them. CDR3 size: 13 residues. This chain's CDR3 is CAISRDGTDTQYF. The CDR3 DNA is TGTGCCATCAGCAGGGATGGCACAGATACGCAGTATTTT.

The chain employs TRBV11-2 and TRBJ2-2; D uncertain. In germline, CDR1 is SGHAT, CDR2 FQNNGV. V was clipped by 5 bases and J by 6 bases, with 16 bases between them. The length of the CDR3 is 15 residues. The CDR3 region is CASSRPMGQAGELFF. In nucleotides, the CDR3 is TGTGCCAGCAGCCGCCCTATGGGTCAGGCCGGGGAGCTGTTTTTT.

Here the CDR3 reads CATSGGLADLTDTQYF. Here the CDR3 DNA reads TGTGCCACCAGCGGGGGACTAGCGGATCTCACAGATACGCAGTATTTT. The chain links TRBV15 to TRBJ2-3, with TRBD2 identical over 11 bases. CDR1 and CDR2 from the germline V gene are LNHNV and YYDKDF (reference sequence). The CDR3 is 16 residues long. The V and J ends lost 5 bases and 2 bases, in that order; junction bases with no gene match: 6.

Worth noting for this clone: The identical CDR3 is also encoded by other nucleotide sequences in the sample. DNA of the CDR3: TGTGCCAGCAGTTTTGGGCAGGGGGAAAAACTGTTTTTT. This encodes CASSFGQGEKLFF. The gene calls are TRBV12-3 or TRBV12-4 and TRBJ1-4, with D possibly TRBD1 on 6 matching bases. The germline V and J ends were trimmed by 3 bases and 8 bases, with 10 bases remaining between them. This CDR3 region has 13 residues.

This rearrangement joins TRBV6-5 to TRBJ2-7; 10 positions agree with TRBD2. After removal of 6 bases from V and 11 bases from J, the junction contained 7 bases not matched to a gene. The CDR3 consists of 12 residues. CDR1 and CDR2 from the germline V gene are MNHEY and SVGAGI. In DNA form, the CDR3 reads TGTGCCAGCAGGGAGCTAGCGGGAGTGGAGTACTTC. Its translation is CASRELAGVEYF.

The gene calls are TRBV10-3 and TRBJ1-4, with 12 bases that match TRBD1. The trim removed 4 bases at V and 8 bases at J, leaving 8 bases unmatched. Germline assignment: CDR1 ENHRY and CDR2 SYGVKD. The CDR3 consists of 16 residues. CDR3 bases: TGTGCCATCAGTGGGGGGACAGGGGGCGGAAGAGAAAAACTGTTTTTT. This encodes CAISGGTGGGREKLFF.

Only one count was recorded for this clone. This chain uses TRBV3-1 (or the pseudogene TRBV3-2) with TRBJ1-3, with D possibly matching TRBD1 (5 bases). Trimming took 1 base from V and 2 from J, leaving 15 bases between them. Germline V gene sequence: CDR1 LGHDT, CDR2 YNNKEL (reference sequence). The length of the CDR3 is 17 residues. The CDR3 region has the DNA TGTGCCAGCAGCCAAGGCGGAGGAGGGGCCGCTGGAAACACCATATATTTT. It is translated as CASSQGGGGAAGNTIYF.

The V call is TRBV28, the J call TRBJ1-6; D ambiguous. This CDR3 spans 11 amino acids. Germline V gene data show CDR1 as MDHEN and CDR2 as SYDVKM. The V gene lost 6 bases and the J gene lost 13 bases, with 10 bases spanning the gap. CDR3 nucleotide sequence: TGTGCCAGCAGCCGGTCGGGGCCCCTCCACTTT. The encoded protein is CASSRSGPLHF.

This chain links TRBV6-5 with TRBJ1-5, with 11 bases matching TRBD1. Germline trimming cut 6 bases from V and 6 bases from J; bases unmatched to any gene: 7. CDR1 is MNHEY, CDR2 SVGAGI, per germline. CDR3 length: 15 residues. DNA of the CDR3: TGTGCCAGCAGAGGACAGGGGGCTTGGGGTCAGCCCCAGCATTTT. Its protein product is CASRGQGAWGQPQHF.

The V call is TRBV5-1, the J call TRBJ1-3; 7 nucleotides match TRBD1. CDR3 length equals 16 residues. The ends lost 0 bases at V and 0 bases at J; junction bases unmatched: 3. Germline V lookup: CDR1 SGHRS, CDR2 YFSETQ. CDR3 sequence: CASSLVQGVSGNTIYF. The CDR3 DNA reads TGCGCCAGCAGCTTGGTTCAGGGGGTCTCTGGAAACACCATATATTTT.

The sample holds one count of this clone. This chain connects TRBV5-1 to TRBJ1-4; D call uncertain. This CDR3 has 13 amino acids. Germline V lookup: CDR1 SGHRS, CDR2 YFSETQ. Trimming removed 4 bases at V and 7 bases at J, with 11 bases between. The CDR3 DNA reads TGCGCCAGCAGCCGGGTTGGAGGTGAAAAACTGTTTTTT. It yields the protein CASSRVGGEKLFF.

This clone was recorded only once. The chain combines TRBV11-2 with TRBJ2-5, with TRBD1 matching 9 bases. The CDR3 is 15 residues long. J was trimmed by 1 base and V by 5 bases; bases with no gene match: 5. Germline-derived CDR1 and CDR2 are SGHAT and FQNNGV. This chain's CDR3 is CASSRGQGRQETQYF. The CDR3, as DNA: TGTGCCAGCAGCCGTGGACAGGGGCGCCAAGAGACCCAGTACTTC.

The chain links TRBV5-1 to TRBJ2-5, with 14 bases lining up with TRBD2. J gave up 5 bases and V 2 bases, and 2 bases lay outside the gene matches. Germline lookup yields CDR1 SGHRS and CDR2 YFSETQ. The CDR3 has 15 amino acids. In DNA, the CDR3 is TGCGCCAGCAGCTTCGGACTAGCGGGAGGCGAGACCCAGTACTTC. Residues: CASSFGLAGGETQYF. Using reference TRBV5-1 and TRBJ2-5 for the parts outside the CDR3, the full variable domain is KAGVTQTPRYLIKTRGQQVTLSCSPISGHRSVSWYQQTPGQGLQFLFEYFSETQRNKGNFPGRFSGRQFSNSRSEMNVSTLELGDSALYLCASSFGLAGGETQYFGPGTRLLVL.